This T cell receptor beta chain was observed in a study of beta chain features in type 1 diabetes. CDR1 KGHSY and CDR2 FQNENV come from the germline V gene. This CDR3 is built from 15 residues. V was clipped by 0 bases and J by 3 bases, with 11 bases between them. TCRB transcripts that were expressed got sequenced, as all of the isolated RNA had been reverse transcribed. The data were produced by immunoSEQ multiplex PCR, yet TCRdb's version contains in-frame clones alone and is incomplete. The data contain over 150,000 clones, roughly 7.1% of them singletons. This clone has just a few counts. Its matching antigen is unknown. Findings and limits, study-wide: Significant though moderate, a shortening of TCRB CDR3s appeared in all four CD4+ subsets of Type 1 diabetes patients. HLA influence on TCRB rearrangement stayed unresolved here.

Donors contributed one heparinised blood draw apiece, averaging about 120 mL. Sorting based on CD45RO/CCR7/CD25/CD127/CD95/CD27 separated CD4+ naive, central memory, regulatory and stem cell-like memory cells. Sorted cells reached over 95% purity in every population. This receptor was obtained from a woman aged 40-49 years with type 1 diabetes. The chain uses TRBV16 and TRBJ1-1; D gene ambiguous. Source material: central memory CD4+ T cells from blood. CDR3: CASSQSRPGDTEAFF. The CDR3 DNA follows: TGTGCCAGCAGCCAATCTCGTCCGGGAGACACTGAAGCTTTCTTT. Full variable domain (remainder filled in from reference TRBV16 and TRBJ1-1): GEEVAQTPKHLVRGEGQKAKLYCAPIKGHSYVFWYQQVLKNEFKFLISFQNENVFDETGMPKERFSAKCLPNSPCSLEIQATKLEDSAVYFCASSQSRPGDTEAFFGQGTRLTVV.